A single sample is the source of the 16 T cell receptor beta chains below, sequenced in a study of blood T cell repertoires in COVID-19. The repertoire was sequenced with immunoSEQ multiplex PCR; TCRdb's copy has only in-frame clones and lacks some. The table lists under 200,000 clones, roughly nine tenths of them singletons. Sequencing used PBMCs or T cells enriched from blood (not recorded which). Receptor source: a woman in her thirties or forties in a cohort exposed to, infected with or recovered from COVID-19 (not recorded which).

This chain connects TRBV11-2 to TRBJ1-1, with unresolved D. Per germline, CDR1 SGHAT and CDR2 FQNNGV. The CDR3 contains 13 residues. Between the trimmed V and J ends, which lost 6 bases and 6 bases, there was a span of 14 bases. The DNA of the CDR3 is TGTGCCAGCAGGCGGGGTCTGTACGCTGAAGCTTTCTTT. It encodes CASRRGLYAEAFF.

Worth noting for this clone: One end of the junction does not line up with germline, which may come from a read error. The genes are TRBV7-6 and TRBJ1-1; D possibly corresponds to TRBD1 (5 bases). The CDR3 consists of 17 residues. Germline CDR1 SGHVS, CDR2 FNYEAQ. CDR3 amino acids: CASSLEGLERANTEAFF. The CDR3, as DNA: TGTGCCAGCAGCTTAGAGGGGCTGGAGCGGGCCAACACGGAAGCTTTCTTT.

The J gene is TRBJ1-6, the V gene TRBV2, with D tentatively TRBD1 (5 bases). Trimming shortened V by 9 bases and J by 7 bases, and 19 bases separated the two germline ends. Germline V gene lookup returns CDR1 SNHLY and CDR2 FYNNEI. The CDR3 has 15 residues. The CDR3 protein is CASIMGGIGNSPLHF. The DNA for the CDR3 is TGTGCCAGTATAATGGGGGGGATTGGGAATTCACCCCTCCACTTT.

The rearrangement links TRBV29-1 to TRBJ2-7; no clear D gene. Trimming removed 4 bases from V and 3 bases from J, with 10 bases in between. CDR1 is SQVTM, CDR2 ANQGSEA, per germline. The CDR3 totals 12 residues. CDR3 DNA: TGCAGCGTTGTAGAACTGAACTACGAGCAGTACTTC. It is translated as CSVVELNYEQYF.

This rearrangement joins TRBV5-1 to TRBJ2-1; 9 nucleotides align to TRBD1. V shed 4 bases and J 8 bases; nucleotides not matched to a gene: 7. This CDR3 comprises 14 residues. Germline V gene data show CDR1 as SGHRS and CDR2 as YFSETQ. The CDR3 region is CASSLDRGRDEQFF. In nucleotides, the CDR3 is TGCGCCAGCAGCCTGGACAGGGGTCGGGATGAGCAGTTCTTC.

The gene calls are TRBV9 and TRBJ1-1; D ambiguous. With 0 bases removed from V and 2 bases from J, the gap between germline ends came to 14 bases. CDR1 and CDR2 from the germline V gene are SGDLS and YYNGEE. This CDR3 contains 16 residues. The CDR3 sequence: CASSVGQAPGNTEAFF. The CDR3 coding sequence is TGTGCCAGCAGCGTAGGTCAGGCCCCCGGTAACACTGAAGCTTTCTTT.

DNA for the CDR3: TGCGCCAGCAGCCAAGGAGCAAATCGAAAACTGTTTTTT. Encoded protein: CASSQGANRKLFF. The chain couples TRBV4-1 to TRBJ1-4, with no clear D. Germline assignment: CDR1 MGHRA and CDR2 YSYEKL. V lost 1 base and J 10 bases, leaving 10 bases between the germline ends. The CDR3 spans 13 residues.

This clone was picked up one time. The chain uses TRBV5-1 and TRBJ1-2; 7 bases map to TRBD1. Losses at the gene ends were 1 base for V and 3 bases for J; bases not matched to a gene: 6. The germline gives CDR1 SGHRS, CDR2 YFSETQ. This CDR3 is 15 amino acids long. The CDR3 DNA reads as TGCGCCAGCAGCTTGTTCACAGGGGTGGACTATGGCTACACCTTC. Translation gives CASSLFTGVDYGYTF.

This clone was recorded a few times. The chain joins TRBV27 to TRBJ2-1, with 7 bases that match TRBD1. The CDR3 has 13 amino acids. J lost 7 bases, V lost 5 bases, and 5 bases had no gene match. Germline V CDR1 and CDR2: MNHEY, SMNVEV (reference sequence). The CDR3 sequence: CASSPDRANEQFF. CDR3 sequence (DNA): TGTGCCAGCAGTCCCGACAGGGCAAATGAGCAGTTCTTC.

This sequence joins TRBV5-1 and TRBJ1-2; 12 nucleotides agree with TRBD1. V dropped 3 bases and J dropped 3; count of bases not matched to a gene: 9. The CDR3 runs 17 residues. Germline V lookup: CDR1 SGHRS, CDR2 YFSETQ. The CDR3 spells CASSYWDRGPFDYGYTF. The CDR3 DNA sequence: TGCGCCAGCAGCTACTGGGACAGGGGGCCCTTCGACTATGGCTACACCTTC.

The rearrangement joins TRBV27 to TRBJ1-3; D unresolved. Germline-derived CDR1 and CDR2 are MNHEY and SMNVEV (reference sequence). V was cut by 2 bases and J by 2 bases, with 4 bases left in between. CDR3 length equals 13 residues. The DNA for the CDR3 is TGTGCCAGCAGTTTACTAGCTGGAAACACCATATATTTT. This codes for CASSLLAGNTIYF.

The chain joins TRBV5-1 to TRBJ1-1; 8 nucleotides match TRBD1. Germline V gives CDR1 SGHRS, CDR2 YFSETQ. V was clipped by 0 bases and J by 5 bases; unmatched bases: 6. CDR3 size: 15 residues. The CDR3 here is CASSLGTGSGTEAFF. The CDR3 nucleotides are TGCGCCAGCAGCTTGGGGACAGGGTCCGGGACTGAAGCTTTCTTT.

The V and J genes are TRBV12-5 and TRBJ1-5; no definite D call. The V end was cut by 1 base, the J end by 5 bases, with 6 bases between. This CDR3 contains 13 residues. CDR1 LGHNT and CDR2 FRNRAP come from the germline V gene. The CDR3 protein is CASGLGGDQPQHF. The DNA for the CDR3 is TGTGCTAGTGGTTTGGGGGGAGATCAGCCCCAGCATTTT. The full variable domain, completed using reference TRBV12-5 and TRBJ1-5, is DARVTQTPRHKVTEMGQEVTMRCQPILGHNTVFWYRQTMMQGLELLAYFRNRAPLDDSGMPKDRFSAEMPDATLATLKIQPSEPRDSAVYFCASGLGGDQPQHFGDGTRLSIL.

This chain joins TRBV2 and TRBJ1-6; TRBD1 agrees at 7 bases. The V segment lost 5 bases and the J segment 8 bases; nucleotides outside the gene matches: 9. This CDR3 spans 15 amino acids. From germline, CDR1 is SNHLY and CDR2 FYNNEI. The CDR3 DNA reads TGTGCCAGCAGTACCACCGGGACAGCTTATTCACCCCTCCACTTT. Its protein is CASSTTGTAYSPLHF.

The rearrangement uses TRBV7-9 and TRBJ2-3, with D perhaps TRBD1 (5 bases). V was clipped by 4 bases and J by 3 bases, with 8 bases between them. Germline values: CDR1 SEHNR, CDR2 FQNEAQ (reference sequence). The CDR3 totals 13 residues. CDR3 DNA sequence: TGTGCCAGCAGCTCGAAGGGGACAGATACGCAGTATTTT. It specifies CASSSKGTDTQYF.

The table lists this clone with a few counts. This chain connects TRBV7-9 to TRBJ2-1; possibly TRBD1 for D (5 bases). The CDR3 is 13 amino acids. Trimming left V 5 bases short and J 7 bases short, with 12 bases between. CDR1 and CDR2 from the germline V gene are SEHNR and FQNEAQ (reference sequence). In DNA, the CDR3 is TGTGCCAGCAGCCGTGTCAGGGTAAATGAGCAGTTCTTC. As protein: CASSRVRVNEQFF.